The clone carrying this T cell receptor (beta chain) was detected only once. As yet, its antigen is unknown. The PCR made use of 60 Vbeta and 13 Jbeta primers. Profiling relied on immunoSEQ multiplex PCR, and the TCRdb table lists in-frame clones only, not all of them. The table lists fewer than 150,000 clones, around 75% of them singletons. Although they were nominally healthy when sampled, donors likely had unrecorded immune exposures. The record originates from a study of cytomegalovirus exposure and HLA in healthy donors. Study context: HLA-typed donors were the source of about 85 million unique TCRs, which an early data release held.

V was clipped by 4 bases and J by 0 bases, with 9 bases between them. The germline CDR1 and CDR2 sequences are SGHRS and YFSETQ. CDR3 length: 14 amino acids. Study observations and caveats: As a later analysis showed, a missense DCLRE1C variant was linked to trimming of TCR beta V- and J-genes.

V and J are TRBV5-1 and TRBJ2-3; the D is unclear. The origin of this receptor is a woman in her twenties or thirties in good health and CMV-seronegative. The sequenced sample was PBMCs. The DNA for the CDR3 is TGCGCCAGCAGCCCCACGACAAGCACAGATACGCAGTATTTT. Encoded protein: CASSPTTSTDTQYF.